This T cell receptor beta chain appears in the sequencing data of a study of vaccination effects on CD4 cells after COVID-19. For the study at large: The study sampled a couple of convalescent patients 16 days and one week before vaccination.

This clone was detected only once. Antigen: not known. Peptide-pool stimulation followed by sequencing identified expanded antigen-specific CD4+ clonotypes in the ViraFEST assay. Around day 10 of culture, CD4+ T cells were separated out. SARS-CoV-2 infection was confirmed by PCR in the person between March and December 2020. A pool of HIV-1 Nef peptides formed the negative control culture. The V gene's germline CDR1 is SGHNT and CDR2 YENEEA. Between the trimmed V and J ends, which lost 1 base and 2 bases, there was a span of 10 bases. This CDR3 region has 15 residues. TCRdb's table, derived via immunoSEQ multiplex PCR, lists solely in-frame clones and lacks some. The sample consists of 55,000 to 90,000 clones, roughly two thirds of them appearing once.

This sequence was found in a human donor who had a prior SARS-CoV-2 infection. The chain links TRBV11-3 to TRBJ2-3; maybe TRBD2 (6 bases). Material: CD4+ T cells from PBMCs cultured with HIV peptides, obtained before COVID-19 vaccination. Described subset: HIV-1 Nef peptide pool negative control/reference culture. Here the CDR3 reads CASSLGGEATDTQYF. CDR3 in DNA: TGTGCCAGCAGCTTAGGGGGGGAGGCCACAGATACGCAGTATTTT.